The clone carrying this TCR beta chain was seen once. The antigen is not known. A second roughly 6 to 11 cycle PCR used barcoded and J-beta primers. TCRdb processed the 5' RACE reads anew with MiXCR; each CDR3 protein has one entry. The data show about 1.5 million distinct CDR3 sequences, about 43% seen once. These data come from a study of blood T cells in healthy people across ages. CDR1 is DFQATT and CDR2 is SNEGSKA in the germline V gene (reference sequence). Trimming shortened V by 3 bases and J by 1 base, and 11 bases separated the two germline ends. This CDR3 is 14 amino acids long. Findings of the study overall: Higher naive T cell percentage went strongly together with higher TCR beta diversity.

The sequenced sample was blood. This chain uses TRBV20-1 with TRBJ2-3; possible D gene TRBD2, 6 bases. The clonotype originates from a woman between 18 and 29 years old in good health. The CDR3 loop is CSASPGLGTDTQYF. Written as DNA, the CDR3 is TGCAGTGCTAGCCCGGGACTTGGCACAGATACGCAGTATTTT.